These 20 T cell receptor beta chains originate from one sample sequenced in a study of molecular identifiers for immune sequencing clone quantification. TCRdb used MiXCR to reprocess the PCR reads, holding one entry per CDR3 protein. The sample records over 550,000 distinct CDR3 sequences, roughly 27% being singletons. The sequencing input was naive CD8+ T cells from blood, with Jurkat cell RNA spiked in. Stated subset: FACS-sorted CD8+CD4-CCR7+CD45RA+ naive T cells. The source is a human donor in good health. Some libraries in this study had Jurkat cell RNA spiked in.

The chain has TRBV7-2 and TRBJ2-7; possible D gene TRBD1, 5 bases. The CDR3 covers 17 residues. Trimming took 1 base from V and 4 from J, leaving 20 bases between them. CDR1 and CDR2 from the germline V gene are SGHTA and FQGNSA. The CDR3 is CASSLGTRGPISYEQYF. The CDR3 DNA reads TGTGCCAGCAGCTTAGGGACAAGGGGCCCCATCTCGTACGAGCAGTACTTC.

This clonotype was counted a few times. The chain links TRBV12-3 or TRBV12-4 to TRBJ2-1; 9 bases fit TRBD1. J gave up 2 bases and V 5 bases, and 4 bases lay outside the gene matches. This CDR3 has 15 residues. The CDR3 nucleotides read TGTGCCAGCAGTCCCCGACAGGGGGCCTACAATGAGCAGTTCTTC. Encoded protein: CASSPRQGAYNEQFF.

For this clonotype: A much larger clone lies one base from this, so it may be a read error. This chain connects TRBV6-2 or TRBV6-3 to TRBJ1-1, with D perhaps TRBD1 (6 bases). V lost 6 bases, J lost 4 bases, and 12 bases lay in between. This CDR3 is 13 amino acids long. Germline V lookup: CDR1 MNHEY, CDR2 SVGEGT. DNA for the CDR3: TGTGCCAGCAGCAACCAGGGGTCCACTGAAGCTTTCTTT. This codes for CASSNQGSTEAFF.

The genes are TRBV6-2 or TRBV6-3 and TRBJ2-5; 11 positions agree with TRBD1. J gave up 5 bases and V 5 bases, and 10 bases lay outside the gene matches. The CDR3 contains 16 residues. The germline gives CDR1 MNHEY, CDR2 SVGEGT. CDR3 nucleotides: TGTGCCAGCAGTCACCTGAGCTGGACAGGGGGCGAGACCCAGTACTTC. This sequence encodes CASSHLSWTGGETQYF.

The chain is built from TRBV27 and TRBJ2-7; D is unresolved. The CDR3 sequence is 15 residues long. Germline V gene lookup returns CDR1 MNHEY and CDR2 SMNVEV (reference sequence). V lost 3 bases and J lost 1, with 13 bases in between. CDR3 sequence: CASSLKGKPSYEQYF. The CDR3 DNA follows: TGTGCCAGCAGTTTGAAAGGAAAACCTTCCTACGAGCAGTACTTC.

Points on this clonotype: With a much larger clone just one base away, this may be a read error. J is TRBJ2-6 and V is TRBV6-5, with D possibly matching TRBD1 (5 bases). The CDR3 loop spans 17 amino acids. CDR1 is MNHEY, CDR2 SVGAGI, per germline. V was clipped by 5 bases and J by 0 bases, with 14 bases between them. CDR3 protein: CASSMPGADSGANVLTF. CDR3 coding DNA: TGTGCCAGCAGTATGCCTGGGGCAGACTCTGGGGCCAACGTCCTGACTTTC.

The chain couples TRBV7-9 to TRBJ2-7, with a possible D match to TRBD1 (6 bases). This CDR3 has 16 residues. CDR1 and CDR2 from the germline V gene are SEHNR and FQNEAQ (reference sequence). V shed 6 bases and J shed 3 bases, with 21 bases lying between them. The CDR3, as DNA: TGTGCCAGCAGTAGCTACCCCACGCAGGGGATCTACGAGCAGTACTTC. Its protein product is CASSSYPTQGIYEQYF.

The rearrangement links TRBV12-5 to TRBJ2-7; D ambiguous. The CDR3 is 12 residues long. Germline V gene lookup returns CDR1 LGHNT and CDR2 FRNRAP. The ends were cut back, 1 base at V and 2 bases at J, with 3 bases in the middle. This CDR3 is CASGLAPYEQYF. In DNA, the CDR3 is TGTGCTAGTGGTTTGGCCCCCTACGAGCAGTACTTC.

This clonotype was detected many times. The V call is TRBV29-1, the J call TRBJ1-2; TRBD1 is a possible D gene (5 bases). Deletions cut 5 bases from V and 3 bases from J, with 10 bases between. The germline V gene has CDR1 SQVTM and CDR2 ANQGSEA. The CDR3 spans 12 residues. CDR3 DNA: TGCAGCGTTTTTGGACAAGACTATGGCTACACCTTC. Protein product: CSVFGQDYGYTF.

Many counts were recorded for this clonotype. The genes are TRBV19 and TRBJ1-6; D gene unclear. Germline CDR1 reads LNHDA; CDR2 reads SQIVND (reference sequence). Trimming took off 5 bases at V and 0 bases at J, with 11 bases between the two ends. The CDR3 is 16 residues long. CDR3 in DNA: TGTGCCAGTAGTCCCGATCGGAGCTCCTATAATTCACCCCTCCACTTT. It codes for CASSPDRSSYNSPLHF.

In its sample, this clonotype was seen many times. The genes are TRBV7-8 and TRBJ2-5, with 8 bases aligning to TRBD1. After removal of 1 base from V and 5 bases from J, the junction contained 12 bases not matched to a gene. This CDR3 contains 17 residues. Germline CDR1 reads SGHVS; CDR2 reads FQNEAQ. The CDR3 coding sequence is TGTGCCAGCAGCTTAGGCCAGGGGGCCTCCCTACGGGAGACCCAGTACTTC. It yields the protein CASSLGQGASLRETQYF.

Points on this clonotype: An end of the junction does not agree with germline; a read error may underlie this. The chain carries TRBV5-3 and TRBJ2-7; D unresolved. TRBV5-3 is treated as an ORF (open reading frame) with a function not yet certain. The CDR3 is 14 residues long. CDR3 nucleotide sequence: TGTGCCAGCAGCCCAGGCCTAGATCTTCCCGCGCAGTCCTTC. This gives the protein CASSPGLDLPAQSF.

This clonotype appeared many times. The V call is TRBV19, the J call TRBJ2-7; perhaps TRBD1 as D (5 bases). With 4 bases removed from V and 3 bases from J, the gap between germline ends came to 16 bases. Germline CDR1 LNHDA, CDR2 SQIVND (reference sequence). The length of the CDR3 is 15 residues. The CDR3 loop is CASSTSGKAGYEQYF. CDR3 nucleotides: TGTGCCAGTAGTACCTCAGGGAAGGCTGGCTACGAGCAGTACTTC.

With respect to this clonotype: The junction departs from germline at one end; a sequencing error may be responsible. This chain links TRBV25-1 with TRBJ1-3; TRBD1 might be the D (5 bases). The germline V gene has CDR1 MGHDK and CDR2 SYGVNS. CDR3 length equals 16 residues. This CDR3 is CARSELGGDSGNTIYF. The CDR3 region has the DNA TGTGCCAGGAGTGAATTGGGAGGGGACTCTGGAAACACCATATATTTT. The whole variable domain, filled in from reference TRBV25-1 and TRBJ1-3, reads EADIYQTPRYLVIGTGKKITLECSQTMGHDKMYWYQQDPGMELHLIHYSYGVNSTEKGDLSSESTVSRIRTEHFPLTLESARPSHTSQYLCARSELGGDSGNTIYFGEGSWLTVV.

CDR3 sequence: CASSSVGLAGGPGTDTQYF. DNA for the CDR3: TGTGCCAGCAGCTCAGTCGGGTTAGCGGGAGGGCCTGGCACAGATACGCAGTATTTT. This sequence joins TRBV7-9 and TRBJ2-3; 11 nucleotides agree with TRBD2. Germline V gene lookup returns CDR1 SEHNR and CDR2 FQNEAQ (reference sequence). The CDR3 covers 19 residues. V was pared by 4 bases and J by 1 base, with 13 bases of the junction left unmatched.

This clonotype was observed at least ten times. This chain uses TRBV18 with TRBJ2-1; 8 bases are shared with TRBD2. Germline loops: CDR1 KGHSH, CDR2 LQKENI. CDR3 length equals 12 residues. V gave up 6 bases and J gave up 6 bases; unmatched junction bases: 1. The chain's CDR3 is CASSGTSNEQFF. In DNA form, the CDR3 reads TGTGCCAGCTCGGGGACTAGCAATGAGCAGTTCTTC.

Concerning this clonotype itself: One end of the junction fails to match germline, which may point to a read error. CDR3 nucleotides: TGTGCCGGTAGTGCGAGGGACAGCAACAATCAGCCCCAGCATTTT. Protein: CAGSARDSNNQPQHF. The chain carries TRBV19 and TRBJ1-5, with 7 bases aligning to TRBD1. Germline-derived CDR1 and CDR2 are LNHDA and SQIVND (reference sequence). The CDR3 runs 15 residues.

The rearrangement uses TRBV7-9 and TRBJ2-2, with a tentative D call TRBD2 (6 bases). CDR1 and CDR2 from the germline V gene are SEHNR and FQNEAQ (reference sequence). V was clipped by 4 bases and J by 5 bases, with 8 bases between them. The CDR3 is 13 amino acids. The DNA for the CDR3 is TGTGCCAGCAGCTGGGGGGAAACCGGGGAGCTGTTTTTT. It translates to CASSWGETGELFF.

As regards this clonotype: This may be a read error: a much more frequent sequence differs by one nucleotide. The chain employs TRBV20-1 and TRBJ2-7; TRBD1 matches at 8 bases. The CDR3 covers 14 residues. The V and J ends lost 1 base and 5 bases, in that order; junction bases with no gene match: 7. Germline V lookup: CDR1 DFQATT, CDR2 SNEGSKA (reference sequence). CDR3 sequence reads: CSARVPGGINEQYF. CDR3 nucleotides: TGCAGTGCTAGAGTGCCAGGGGGCATCAACGAGCAGTACTTC.

This clonotype was detected only a few times. The chain uses TRBV6-4 and TRBJ2-3; D gene uncertain. Germline V gives CDR1 MRHNA, CDR2 SNTAGT. CDR3 size: 15 residues. Trimming pared 0 bases from V and 6 bases from J, leaving 13 bases between. Here the CDR3 reads CASSDSTGAADTQYF. DNA for the CDR3: TGTGCCAGCAGTGACTCGACTGGTGCGGCTGATACGCAGTATTTT.